Below are 25 T cell receptor beta chains sequenced from a single sample in a study of T cells in tuberculosis. Data came from immunoSEQ multiplex PCR; TCRdb stores just in-frame clones and leaves some out. The sample has around 38,000 clones; around 96% are singletons. Sequenced sample: PBMCs. All receptors derive from a donor between 10 and 29 years old with latent tuberculosis or without tuberculosis infection.

The chain carries TRBV30 and TRBJ1-1; D might be TRBD1 (5 bases). Per the germline V gene, CDR1 is GTSNPN and CDR2 is SVGIG (reference sequence). The CDR3 covers 10 residues. V was shortened by 8 bases and J by 4 bases, with 8 bases between the two germline ends. The chain's CDR3 is CAGAATEAFF. The CDR3, as DNA: TGTGCCGGGGCTGCCACTGAAGCTTTCTTT.

V and J are TRBV11-2 and TRBJ1-2, with D possibly being TRBD1 (6 bases). Germline CDR1 reads SGHAT; CDR2 reads FQNNGV. V lost 0 bases to trimming and J lost 8 bases, with 16 bases between them. CDR3 length: 15 amino acids. The CDR3 bases are TGTGCCAGCAGCTTAGATCCGGGAACAGGGCAAGGCTACACCTTC. This translates into CASSLDPGTGQGYTF.

The rearrangement uses TRBV19 and TRBJ1-6, with 7 bases lining up with TRBD1. Germline V gene data show CDR1 as LNHDA and CDR2 as SQIVND (reference sequence). CDR3 length equals 15 residues. V dropped 4 bases and J dropped 7; count of bases not matched to a gene: 7. CDR3 nucleotides: TGTGCCAGTAGTACGGGGACAGTCATAAATTCACCCCTCCACTTT. Its translation is CASSTGTVINSPLHF.

The chain recombines TRBV27 with TRBJ1-1, with a weak D call TRBD1 (5 bases). The CDR3 spans 13 residues. V was shortened by 3 bases and J by 10 bases, with 15 bases between the two germline ends. Germline CDR1 and CDR2: MNHEY and SMNVEV (reference sequence). CDR3 bases: TGTGCCAGCAGTTTCTCCGGGAGGGACGGAGCTTTCTTT. The encoded protein is CASSFSGRDGAFF.

CDR3 sequence: CASSSTSGGFTDTQYF. DNA for the CDR3: TGTGCCAGCAGCTCGACTAGCGGGGGCTTCACAGATACGCAGTATTTT. The genes are TRBV7-2 and TRBJ2-3, with TRBD2 matching 12 bases. The CDR3 length is 16 residues. From germline, CDR1 is SGHTA and CDR2 FQGNSA. V dropped 4 bases and J dropped 2; count of bases not matched to a gene: 4. The full variable domain, with the rest looked up from reference TRBV7-2 and TRBJ2-3, is GAGVSQSPSNKVTEKGKDVELRCDPISGHTALYWYRQSLGQGLEFLIYFQGNSAPDKSGLPSDRFSAERTGGSVSTLTIQRTQQEDSAVYLCASSSTSGGFTDTQYFGPGTRLTVL.

The V gene is TRBV6-5, the J gene TRBJ1-2; unclear D gene. Germline assignment: CDR1 MNHEY and CDR2 SVGAGI. The CDR3 extends over 13 amino acids. Trimming removed 7 bases at V and 8 bases at J, with 17 bases between. The CDR3 loop is CASNPSGSGGYTF. CDR3 bases: TGTGCCAGCAATCCCTCGGGGTCCGGAGGCTACACCTTC.

The chain has TRBV19 and TRBJ1-5; possibly TRBD1 for D (5 bases). Germline-derived CDR1 and CDR2 are LNHDA and SQIVND (reference sequence). The CDR3 is made up of 19 amino acids. Between the trimmed V and J ends, which lost 3 bases and 0 bases, there was a span of 21 bases. The CDR3 region has the DNA TGTGCCAGTAGTATTAGTAAGTCAGGGTTCTTTCTTAGCAATCAGCCCCAGCATTTT. Translation gives CASSISKSGFFLSNQPQHF.

V gene TRBV28 combines with J gene TRBJ1-2; D unresolved. The CDR3 sequence is 11 residues long. Trimming took 5 bases from V and 8 from J, leaving 9 bases between them. Germline V gives CDR1 MDHEN, CDR2 SYDVKM. CDR3 amino acids: CASSTQFGYTF. The CDR3 nucleotides read TGTGCCAGCAGTACACAATTCGGCTACACCTTC.

The chain has TRBV25-1 and TRBJ2-7, with D possibly matching TRBD1 (6 bases). Trimming shortened V by 4 bases and J by 5 bases, and 24 bases separated the two germline ends. The germline gives CDR1 MGHDK, CDR2 SYGVNS. The CDR3 extends over 17 amino acids. DNA of the CDR3: TGTGCCAGCAGTGGAACCCAGGACAGCGCGGGCGCAGACGAGCAGTACTTC. Residues: CASSGTQDSAGADEQYF.

The V gene is TRBV2, the J gene TRBJ1-2; possibly TRBD1 for D (6 bases). The germline V gene has CDR1 SNHLY and CDR2 FYNNEI. V shed 8 bases and J shed 3 bases, with 13 bases lying between them. The CDR3 length is 13 residues. The CDR3 nucleotides read TGTGCCAGCGAAGAGACAGGCGACTATGGCTACACCTTC. Translated, it gives CASEETGDYGYTF.

This chain links TRBV19 with TRBJ2-3, with TRBD2 as a possible D gene (6 bases). Germline V gives CDR1 LNHDA, CDR2 SQIVND (reference sequence). Deletions cut 6 bases from V and 4 bases from J, with 11 bases between. There are 13 residues in the CDR3. CDR3 coding DNA: TGTGCCAGTAGCAGCCCGGGGGCAGATACGCAGTATTTT. This translates into CASSSPGADTQYF.

This chain links TRBV9 with TRBJ1-1; 8 nucleotides line up with TRBD1. Germline lookup yields CDR1 SGDLS and CDR2 YYNGEE. The CDR3 runs 12 residues. With V trimmed by 4 bases and J by 8 bases, 4 bases remained unmatched. CDR3 sequence: CASSPDRGEAFF. In DNA, the CDR3 is TGTGCCAGCAGCCCCGACAGGGGAGAAGCTTTCTTT.

The chain carries TRBV30 and TRBJ1-2, with D possibly TRBD1 on 6 matching bases. Germline V gives CDR1 GTSNPN, CDR2 SVGIG (reference sequence). This CDR3 comprises 14 residues. V lost 4 bases and J lost 3, with 15 bases in between. The CDR3 DNA is TGTGCCTGGACCACAGGGATTGAGTACTATGGCTACACCTTC. Translation gives CAWTTGIEYYGYTF.

The V gene is TRBV10-3, the J gene TRBJ2-7, with D possibly being TRBD2 (6 bases). V was shortened by 3 bases and J by 2 bases, with 14 bases between the two germline ends. The CDR3 runs to 15 residues. Germline CDR1 is ENHRY and CDR2 is SYGVKD. CDR3 nucleotides: TGTGCCATCAGTGATCCCGGGGGAGATGCCTACGAGCAGTACTTC. Translating gives CAISDPGGDAYEQYF.

V and J are TRBV6-1 and TRBJ1-5, with D unclear. Trimming took 6 bases from V and 6 from J, leaving 15 bases between them. Germline loops: CDR1 MNHNS, CDR2 SASEGT. This CDR3 comprises 14 residues. The chain's CDR3 is CASRSRTAGQPQHF. The CDR3 nucleotides read TGTGCCAGCAGGAGTAGAACAGCGGGTCAGCCCCAGCATTTT.

The V gene is TRBV19, the J gene TRBJ1-4, with a possible D match to TRBD1 (6 bases). CDR3 length: 12 residues. In germline, CDR1 is LNHDA, CDR2 SQIVND (reference sequence). V was pared by 5 bases and J by 11 bases, with 12 bases between. CDR3 DNA sequence: TGTGCCAGTAGTCCGGGAGGGGGGAAACTGTTTTTT. The encoded protein is CASSPGGGKLFF.

The CDR3 loop reads CASSPGTSGAETQYF. CDR3 DNA: TGTGCCAGCAGCCCCGGGACTAGCGGGGCAGAGACCCAGTACTTC. The gene calls are TRBV27 and TRBJ2-5, with TRBD2 identical over 13 bases. The trim removed 6 bases at V and 4 bases at J, leaving 5 bases unmatched. The V gene's germline CDR1 is MNHEY and CDR2 SMNVEV (reference sequence). The CDR3 contains 15 residues.

The gene calls are TRBV6-1 and TRBJ2-3; D may be TRBD1 (5 bases). The germline V gene encodes CDR1 MNHNS and CDR2 SASEGT. V lost 2 bases, J lost 2 bases, and 11 bases lay in between. The CDR3 consists of 15 residues. The CDR3 nucleotides are TGTGCCAGCAGTGAATCGGTGGGGCACACAGATACGCAGTATTTT. It codes for CASSESVGHTDTQYF.

The genes are TRBV6-6 and TRBJ2-5, with D perhaps TRBD1 (5 bases). V was trimmed by 10 bases and J by 5 bases, leaving 11 bases between them. This CDR3 is built from 11 residues. Germline CDR1 MNHNY, CDR2 SVGAGI (reference sequence). The DNA of the CDR3 is TGTGCCACTTCCCCAGGGGAGACCCAGTACTTC. It is translated as CATSPGETQYF.

The chain links TRBV29-1 to TRBJ1-1; TRBD1 agrees at 7 bases. This CDR3 is 13 amino acids long. Germline V CDR1 and CDR2: SQVTM, ANQGSEA. V shed 7 bases and J 1 base; nucleotides not matched to a gene: 6. Here the CDR3 reads CSGRTGQNTEAFF. The CDR3 DNA reads as TGCAGCGGACGGACAGGCCAGAACACTGAAGCTTTCTTT.

The rearrangement uses TRBV14 and TRBJ2-5; 7 bases match TRBD2. The length of the CDR3 is 14 residues. Germline CDR1 reads SGHDN; CDR2 reads FVKESK. With V trimmed by 3 bases and J by 5 bases, 6 bases remained unmatched. In nucleotides, the CDR3 is TGTGCCAGCAGCCAGAGCGGGGCTCGGGAGACCCAGTACTTC. Translation gives CASSQSGARETQYF.

There are a few counts of this clone. The chain carries TRBV30 and TRBJ1-1; 9 positions agree with TRBD1. The CDR3 has 14 residues. The ends lost 5 bases at V and 1 base at J; junction bases unmatched: 5. CDR1 and CDR2 from the germline V gene are GTSNPN and SVGIG (reference sequence). CDR3 DNA sequence: TGTGCCTGGGACGGGGACAGGGAGAACACTGAAGCTTTCTTT. It specifies CAWDGDRENTEAFF.

The V call is TRBV5-4, the J call TRBJ1-2; no clear D gene. Germline lookup yields CDR1 SGHNT and CDR2 YYREEE (reference sequence). This CDR3 has 12 amino acids. Trimming took 4 bases from V and 1 from J, leaving 5 bases between them. CDR3 nucleotides: TGTGCCAGCAGCCGGGATAACTATGGCTACACCTTC. Amino acid sequence: CASSRDNYGYTF.

The V call is TRBV5-1, the J call TRBJ2-5, with 7 bases lining up with TRBD1. J gave up 1 base and V 8 bases, and 2 bases lay outside the gene matches. The CDR3 contains 12 residues. The germline gives CDR1 SGHRS, CDR2 YFSETQ. The CDR3 is CARTGFQETQYF. The CDR3 nucleotides are TGCGCCAGGACAGGGTTCCAAGAGACCCAGTACTTC.

The chain links TRBV7-6 to TRBJ1-5; perhaps TRBD1 as D (5 bases). The V end was cut by 1 base, the J end by 4 bases, with 14 bases between. The length of the CDR3 is 16 residues. Germline V gene lookup returns CDR1 SGHVS and CDR2 FNYEAQ. The CDR3 region is CASSLGFGGVNQPQHF. For the CDR3, the DNA is TGTGCCAGCAGCTTAGGTTTCGGGGGGGTAAATCAGCCCCAGCATTTT.